The 15 T cell receptor beta chains below were found in one sample sequenced in a study of shared clonotypes between healthy human individuals. Only in-frame clones appear in the TCRdb table, and some are missing; sequencing was by immunoSEQ multiplex PCR. The sample lists approximately 340,000 clones, more than 60% occurring once. The sample comprised memory CD4+ T cells sorted from blood. Sample subset: CD45RA-negative fraction. The receptors were sampled from a man aged 30 to 39 in good health.

The chain uses TRBV6-1 and TRBJ2-3, with a weak D call TRBD1 (6 bases). The germline CDR1 and CDR2 sequences are MNHNS and SASEGT. The CDR3 contains 13 residues. The V end was cut by 6 bases, the J end by 6 bases, with 13 bases between. In nucleotides, the CDR3 is TGTGCCAGCAGCCCCCAGGGGTTGGATACGCAGTATTTT. Its protein product is CASSPQGLDTQYF.

With respect to this clone: Distinct nucleotide sequences in the sample also encode this CDR3. The gene calls are TRBV28 and TRBJ2-2, with D unresolved. V dropped 1 base and J dropped 5 bases, with 2 bases sitting between them. CDR1 is MDHEN, CDR2 SYDVKM, per germline. The CDR3 has 12 residues. The CDR3: CASSLLTGELFF. CDR3 nucleotide sequence: TGTGCCAGCAGTTTATTAACCGGGGAGCTGTTTTTT.

This chain connects TRBV10-2 to TRBJ2-1; D unresolved. CDR1 is WSHSY and CDR2 is SAAADI in the germline V gene. Deletions cut 4 bases from V and 0 bases from J, with 1 base between. The CDR3 length is 12 residues. In nucleotides, the CDR3 is TGCGCCAGCAGTGCCTCCTACAATGAGCAGTTCTTC. Translation gives CASSASYNEQFF.

The chain recombines TRBV4-1 with TRBJ2-1, with D possibly being TRBD2 (5 bases). The CDR3 extends over 14 amino acids. Per germline, CDR1 MGHRA and CDR2 YSYEKL. Trimming stripped 1 base from V and 8 bases from J, with 12 bases between. The CDR3 DNA sequence: TGCGCCAGCAGCCAAGTGGGAGTTAGCCATGAGCAGTTCTTC. It is translated as CASSQVGVSHEQFF.

The chain has TRBV27 and TRBJ1-2, with TRBD1 as a possible D gene (5 bases). The V gene lost 6 bases and the J gene lost 7 bases, with 27 bases spanning the gap. Germline assignment: CDR1 MNHEY and CDR2 SMNVEV (reference sequence). The CDR3 sequence is 17 residues long. This chain's CDR3 is CASRAGEAFPLTAGYTF. Written as DNA, the CDR3 is TGTGCCAGCAGAGCGGGGGAGGCGTTTCCCCTTACAGCTGGCTACACCTTC.

Comment on this clone: The junction and the germline gene differ at one end; a read error may be behind it. The V and J genes are TRBV7-7 and TRBJ1-3; D is possibly TRBD1 (6 bases). Germline V gene sequence: CDR1 SSHAT, CDR2 FNYEAQ (reference sequence). The CDR3 runs 14 residues. The CDR3 is CASSPDSSGNTIYF. DNA for the CDR3: TGTGCTAGCAGCCCGGACAGCTCTGGAAACACCATATATTTT.

V is TRBV5-4 and J is TRBJ2-2; TRBD2 matches at 10 bases. Trimming cost V 2 bases and J 5 bases; bases outside gene matches: 3. Germline values: CDR1 SGHNT, CDR2 YYREEE (reference sequence). This CDR3 comprises 15 residues. CDR3 nucleotides: TGTGCCAGCAGCTTTAGCGGGAGGAGTACCGGGGAGCTGTTTTTT. This sequence encodes CASSFSGRSTGELFF.

The chain links TRBV14 to TRBJ2-7; D remains unclear. The CDR3 runs 12 residues. Germline-derived CDR1 and CDR2 are SGHDN and FVKESK. The V end lost 4 bases, the J end lost 5 bases, and 9 bases lay between the germline ends. The DNA for the CDR3 is TGTGCCAGCAGCCGGGTGCAGAACGAGCAGTACTTC. This sequence encodes CASSRVQNEQYF.

V and J are TRBV10-2 and TRBJ1-4; 9 bases are shared with TRBD1. From germline, CDR1 is WSHSY and CDR2 SAAADI. There are 19 residues in the CDR3. J gave up 7 bases and V 8 bases, and 23 bases lay outside the gene matches. The CDR3 reads CASSTRDREGPKYPEKLFF. The CDR3 nucleotides read TGCGCCAGCTCGACTAGGGACAGGGAAGGACCCAAGTATCCTGAAAAACTGTTTTTT.

This chain joins TRBV6-1 and TRBJ2-5; TRBD1 aligns across 7 bases. TRBJ2-7 matches the DNA end more closely, so the J call is doubtful. The germline CDR1 and CDR2 sequences are MNHNS and SASEGT. The CDR3 contains 14 residues. The CDR3 coding sequence is TGTGCCAGCAGTGCTACGACAGGGATTAGCGAGCAGTACTTC. Its protein is CASSATTGISEQYF.

With regard to this clone: Compared with germline, one end of the junction differs, possibly owing to a read error. The chain combines TRBV19 with TRBJ1-5; tentatively, D is TRBD1 (6 bases). The CDR3 totals 15 residues. Germline V gives CDR1 LNHDA, CDR2 SQIVND (reference sequence). Here the CDR3 reads CASTRGGASNLPQHF. CDR3 nucleotide sequence: TGTGCCAGTACCAGAGGGGGAGCCTCCAATCTGCCCCAGCATTTT.

The V call is TRBV9, the J call TRBJ2-3; 7 positions agree with TRBD2. This CDR3 is 15 amino acids long. V shed 6 bases, J shed 4 bases, and the junction held 11 bases outside the gene matches. CDR1 SGDLS and CDR2 YYNGEE come from the germline V gene. CDR3 DNA sequence: TGTGCCAGCACGGTGGCGGGAGTAATGGCAGATACGCAGTATTTT. It translates to CASTVAGVMADTQYF.

This clone was counted a few times. V is TRBV27 and J is TRBJ2-1; D may correspond to TRBD1 or TRBD2 (5 bases each). The CDR3 contains 15 residues. Deletions cut 5 bases from V and 10 bases from J, with 21 bases between. Germline CDR1 and CDR2: MNHEY and SMNVEV (reference sequence). The CDR3 region is CASSGTLAFAVEQFF. For the CDR3, the DNA is TGTGCCAGCAGTGGGACCCTCGCCTTTGCGGTCGAGCAGTTCTTC.

This sequence joins TRBV6-1 and TRBJ1-5; the D is unclear. The CDR3 has 13 amino acids. V lost 4 bases, J lost 0 bases, and 4 bases lay in between. Germline values: CDR1 MNHNS, CDR2 SASEGT. CDR3 DNA: TGTGCCAGCAGTGGGTATAGCAATCAGCCCCAGCATTTT. As protein: CASSGYSNQPQHF.

The chain has TRBV9 and TRBJ2-5, with D perhaps assigned TRBD1 or TRBD2 (5 bases each). CDR1 is SGDLS and CDR2 is YYNGEE in the germline V gene. V lost 4 bases to trimming and J lost 6 bases, with 19 bases between them. The CDR3 length is 15 residues. The CDR3 here is CASSPRDADRQTQYF. The CDR3 DNA reads TGTGCCAGCAGCCCCCGGGACGCCGACCGGCAGACCCAGTACTTC.